This T cell receptor (beta chain) was sequenced during a study of T cell repertoires in cytomegalovirus infection. Germline CDR1 reads SGHRS; CDR2 reads YFSETQ. Trimming shortened V by 4 bases and J by 0 bases, and 8 bases separated the two germline ends. CDR3 length: 15 residues. Comments on this clonotype: The antigen remains unidentified.

General study points: Individuals carrying CMV plus the relevant HLA were identified by cumulative frequency of public TCR beta families.

In TCRdb, the reads were re-called with MiXCR into one record per CDR3 protein. Of 250,000 to 350,000 distinct CDR3 sequences listed, roughly 26% were seen once; the top ten hold approximately 15%. Specimen: PBMCs. This clonotype was obtained from a human donor in good health (CMV status not recorded). Some clones in this sample may be carry-over from other donors' samples. The chain has TRBV5-1 and TRBJ2-6; D is perhaps TRBD1 or TRBD2 (5 bases each). The CDR3 reads CASSVGASGANVLTF. CDR3 nucleotide sequence: TGCGCCAGCAGCGTCGGGGCCTCTGGGGCCAACGTCCTGACTTTC.